This T cell receptor (beta chain) comes out of a study of CD8 T cells in Susac syndrome. RNA was extracted with the RNeasy kit, and a quantity of roughly 0.5 to 1 ug was reverse transcribed using random hexamers. MiXCR, run by TCRdb on the immunoSEQ multiplex PCR reads, gives a single entry per CDR3 protein. Found here are 150,000 to 200,000 distinct CDR3 sequences, roughly 95% of them singletons; the top ten hold 0.08% to 0.095%. V was pared by 0 bases and J by 7 bases, with 6 bases of the junction left unmatched. The CDR3 covers 15 residues. Looked up from germline, CDR1 is SGHRS and CDR2 is YFSETQ.

The sequenced sample consisted of CD4+ T cells from PBMCs. The receptor was derived from a human donor with multiple sclerosis. The chain carries TRBV5-1 and TRBJ2-1; 8 nucleotides align to TRBD2. The CDR3 nucleotides are TGCGCCAGCAGCTTGGGAGCGGGAGCCGGTAATGAGCAGTTCTTC. Its translation is CASSLGAGAGNEQFF.